This T cell receptor (beta chain) was identified during a study of graft-versus-host responses after intestinal transplantation. A word on this clone: The target antigen is unknown.

Produced via immunoSEQ multiplex PCR; TCRdb's table is partial and in-frame only. The sample gives around 110,000 clones, approximately 93% of which show up once; 1% to 1.5% is in the top ten. The receptor was isolated from a human donor who was the organ donor for an intestinal transplant. The sequencing here drew on unstimulated CD8+ T cells sorted from spleen or lymph node cells, taken before transplant.

The CDR3 DNA is TGTGCCAGCAGCTACAAGCGGGAGCTTTCGCTATGGCTAAAAGAGACCCAGTACTTC. As protein: CASSYKRELSLWLKETQYF. The chain couples TRBV11-2 to TRBJ2-5; 8 nucleotides agree with TRBD2. This CDR3 spans 19 amino acids. The germline V gene has CDR1 SGHAT and CDR2 FQNNGV. V was pared by 4 bases and J by 3 bases, with 19 bases of the junction left unmatched.